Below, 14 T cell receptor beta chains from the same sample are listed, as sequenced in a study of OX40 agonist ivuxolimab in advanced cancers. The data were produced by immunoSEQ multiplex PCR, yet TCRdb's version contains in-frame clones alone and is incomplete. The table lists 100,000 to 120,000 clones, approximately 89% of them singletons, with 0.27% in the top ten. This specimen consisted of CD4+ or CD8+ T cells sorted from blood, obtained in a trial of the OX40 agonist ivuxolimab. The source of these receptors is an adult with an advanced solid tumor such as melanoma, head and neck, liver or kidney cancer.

The CDR3 is CASSLSTGYEAFF. In DNA, the CDR3 is TGTGCCAGCAGCCTTAGCACAGGGTACGAAGCTTTCTTT. The chain has TRBV7-9 and TRBJ1-1; D is perhaps TRBD1 (6 bases). Trimming removed 5 bases at V and 8 bases at J, with 15 bases between. Per germline, CDR1 SEHNR and CDR2 FQNEAQ (reference sequence). The CDR3 has 13 residues.

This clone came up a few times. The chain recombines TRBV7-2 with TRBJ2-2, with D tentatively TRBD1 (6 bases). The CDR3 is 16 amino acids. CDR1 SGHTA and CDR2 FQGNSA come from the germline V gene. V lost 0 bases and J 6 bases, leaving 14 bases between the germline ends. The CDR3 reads CASSLAAGVRAGELFF. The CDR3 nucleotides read TGTGCCAGCAGCTTAGCGGCAGGGGTGCGCGCCGGGGAGCTGTTTTTT.

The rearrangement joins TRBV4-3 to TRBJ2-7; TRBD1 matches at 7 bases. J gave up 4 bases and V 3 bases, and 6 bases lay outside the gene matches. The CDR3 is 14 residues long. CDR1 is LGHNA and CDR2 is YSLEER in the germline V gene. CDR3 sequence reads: CASSHPGTDYEQYF. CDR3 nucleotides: TGCGCCAGCAGCCACCCCGGGACAGATTACGAGCAGTACTTC.

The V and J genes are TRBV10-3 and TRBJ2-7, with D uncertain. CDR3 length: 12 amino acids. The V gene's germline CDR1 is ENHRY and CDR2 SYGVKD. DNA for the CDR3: TGTGCGGAAGGCAATAGCCGTTACGAGCAGTACTTC. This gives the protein CAEGNSRYEQYF.

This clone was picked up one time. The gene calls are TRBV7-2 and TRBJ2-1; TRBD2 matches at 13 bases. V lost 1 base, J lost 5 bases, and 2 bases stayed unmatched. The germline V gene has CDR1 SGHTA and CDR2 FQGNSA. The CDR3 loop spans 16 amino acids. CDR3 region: CASSLVGLAGDNEQFF. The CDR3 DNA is TGTGCCAGCAGCTTAGTTGGACTAGCGGGAGACAATGAGCAGTTCTTC.

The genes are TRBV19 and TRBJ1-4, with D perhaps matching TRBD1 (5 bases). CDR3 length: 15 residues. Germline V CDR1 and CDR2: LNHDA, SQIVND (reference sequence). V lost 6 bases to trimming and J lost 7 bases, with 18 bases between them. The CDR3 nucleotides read TGTGCCAGTAGGAACCCAGGGTCGGTTGGTGAAAAACTGTTTTTT. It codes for CASRNPGSVGEKLFF.

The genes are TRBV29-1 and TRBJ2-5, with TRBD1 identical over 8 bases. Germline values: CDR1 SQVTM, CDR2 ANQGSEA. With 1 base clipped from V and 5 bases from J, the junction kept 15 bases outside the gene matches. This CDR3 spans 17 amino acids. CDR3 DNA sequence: TGCAGCGTTGAAGCCCCGACCCTCGGACAGGGTGGCGAGACCCAGTACTTC. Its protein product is CSVEAPTLGQGGETQYF.

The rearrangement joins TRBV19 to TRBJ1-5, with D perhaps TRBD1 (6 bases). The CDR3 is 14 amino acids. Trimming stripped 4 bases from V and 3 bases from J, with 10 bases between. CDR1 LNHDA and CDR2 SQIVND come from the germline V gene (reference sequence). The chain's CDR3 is CASSTGQINQPQHF. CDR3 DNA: TGTGCCAGTAGTACCGGACAGATCAATCAGCCCCAGCATTTT.

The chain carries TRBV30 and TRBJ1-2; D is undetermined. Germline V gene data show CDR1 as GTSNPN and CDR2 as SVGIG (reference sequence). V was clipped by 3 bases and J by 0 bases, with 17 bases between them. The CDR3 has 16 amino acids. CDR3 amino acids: CAWSSQTPKANYGYTF. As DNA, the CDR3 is TGTGCCTGGAGCTCTCAGACACCTAAAGCTAACTATGGCTACACCTTC.

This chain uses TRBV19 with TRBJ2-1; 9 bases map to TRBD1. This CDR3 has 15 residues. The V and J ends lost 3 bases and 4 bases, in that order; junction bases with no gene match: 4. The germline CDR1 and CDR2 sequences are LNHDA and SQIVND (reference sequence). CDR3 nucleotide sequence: TGTGCCAGTAGTATGGAGGGACAGGGTTACAATGAGCAGTTCTTC. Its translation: CASSMEGQGYNEQFF.

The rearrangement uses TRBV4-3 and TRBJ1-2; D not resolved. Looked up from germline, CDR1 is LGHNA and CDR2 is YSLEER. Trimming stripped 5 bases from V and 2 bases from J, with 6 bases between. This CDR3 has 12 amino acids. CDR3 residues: CASSGWNYGYTF. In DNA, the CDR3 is TGCGCCAGCAGCGGGTGGAACTATGGCTACACCTTC.

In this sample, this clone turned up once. The CDR3 loop is CAWSVRPASYGYTF. DNA of the CDR3: TGTGCCTGGAGTGTAAGGCCGGCGTCCTATGGCTACACCTTC. The chain links TRBV30 to TRBJ1-2; D not certain. CDR1 GTSNPN and CDR2 SVGIG come from the germline V gene (reference sequence). The ends were cut back, 0 bases at V and 4 bases at J, with 12 bases in the middle. The length of the CDR3 is 14 residues. The complete variable domain, with remaining parts taken from reference TRBV30 and TRBJ1-2, reads SQTIHQWPATLVQPVGSPLSLECTVEGTSNPNLYWYRQAAGRGLQLLFYSVGIGQISSEVPQNLSASRPQDRQFILSSKKLLLSDSGFYLCAWSVRPASYGYTFGSGTRLTVV.

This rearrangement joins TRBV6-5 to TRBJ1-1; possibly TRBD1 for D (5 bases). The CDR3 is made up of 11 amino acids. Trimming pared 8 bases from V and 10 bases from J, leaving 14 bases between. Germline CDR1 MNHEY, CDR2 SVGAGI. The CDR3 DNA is TGTGCCAGCCTTCAGACAGTGGTAGCTTTCTTT. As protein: CASLQTVVAFF.

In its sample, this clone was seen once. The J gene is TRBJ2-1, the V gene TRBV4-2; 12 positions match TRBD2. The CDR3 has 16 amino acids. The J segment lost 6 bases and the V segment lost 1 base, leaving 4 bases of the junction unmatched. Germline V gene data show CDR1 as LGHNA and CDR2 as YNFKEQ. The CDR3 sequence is CASSQVTSGRFNEQFF. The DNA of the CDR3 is TGTGCCAGCAGCCAAGTGACTAGCGGGAGATTCAATGAGCAGTTCTTC.